Sequencing of this T cell receptor beta chain was carried out in a study of blood T cell repertoires in COVID-19. Germline V gene sequence: CDR1 SEHNR, CDR2 FQNEAQ (reference sequence). Trimming took 3 bases from V and 0 from J, leaving 3 bases between them. This CDR3 contains 13 residues. The method was immunoSEQ multiplex PCR; TCRdb's version includes in-frame clones alone and lacks a portion of them. The repertoire holds a few hundred thousand clones, with approximately 89% as singletons. This TCR derives from a man under 40 who had recovered from COVID-19. This chain links TRBV7-9 with TRBJ1-5, with no clear D. The sequenced material came from PBMCs or T cells enriched from blood (not recorded which). The CDR3: CASSFSSNQPQHF. CDR3 sequence (DNA): TGTGCCAGCAGCTTTAGTAGCAATCAGCCCCAGCATTTT.